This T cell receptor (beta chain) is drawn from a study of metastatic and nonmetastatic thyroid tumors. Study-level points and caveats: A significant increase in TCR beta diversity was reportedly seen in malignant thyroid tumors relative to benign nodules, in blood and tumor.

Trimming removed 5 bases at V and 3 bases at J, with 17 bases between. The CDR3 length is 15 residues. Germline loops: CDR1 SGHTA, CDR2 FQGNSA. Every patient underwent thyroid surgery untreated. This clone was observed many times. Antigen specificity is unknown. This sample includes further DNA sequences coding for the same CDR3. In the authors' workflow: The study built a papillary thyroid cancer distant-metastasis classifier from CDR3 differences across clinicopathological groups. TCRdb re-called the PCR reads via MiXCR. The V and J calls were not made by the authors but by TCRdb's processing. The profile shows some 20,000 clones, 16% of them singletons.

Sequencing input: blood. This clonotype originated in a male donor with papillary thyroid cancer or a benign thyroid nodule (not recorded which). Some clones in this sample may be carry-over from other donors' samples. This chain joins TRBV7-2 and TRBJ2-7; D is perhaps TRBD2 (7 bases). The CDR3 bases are TGTGCCAGCAGCCCCCGGGGGCTAGCGGTCTACGAGCAGTACTTC. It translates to CASSPRGLAVYEQYF.